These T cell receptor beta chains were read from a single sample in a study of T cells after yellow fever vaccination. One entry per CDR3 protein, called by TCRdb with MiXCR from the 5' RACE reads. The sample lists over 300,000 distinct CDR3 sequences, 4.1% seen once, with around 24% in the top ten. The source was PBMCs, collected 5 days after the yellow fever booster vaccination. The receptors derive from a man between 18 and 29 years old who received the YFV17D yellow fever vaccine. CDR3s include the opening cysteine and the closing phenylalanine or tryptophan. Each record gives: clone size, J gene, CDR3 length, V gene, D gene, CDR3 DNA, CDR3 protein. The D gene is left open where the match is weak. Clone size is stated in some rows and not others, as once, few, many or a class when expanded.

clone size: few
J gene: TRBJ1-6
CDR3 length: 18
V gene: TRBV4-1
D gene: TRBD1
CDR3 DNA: TGCGCCAGCAGCCAAGACCGGGACAGGGTGCTTGGTGGTTCACCCCTCCACTTT
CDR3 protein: CASSQDRDRVLGGSPLHF

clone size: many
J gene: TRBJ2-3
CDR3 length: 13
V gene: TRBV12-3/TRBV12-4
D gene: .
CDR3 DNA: TGTGCCAGCAGTACCGGGCGCACAGATACGCAGTATTTT
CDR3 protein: CASSTGRTDTQYF

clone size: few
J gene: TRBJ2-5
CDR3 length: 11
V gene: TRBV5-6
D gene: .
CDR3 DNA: TGTGCCAGCAGCACGGGCTGGACCCAGTACTTC
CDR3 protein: CASSTGWTQYF

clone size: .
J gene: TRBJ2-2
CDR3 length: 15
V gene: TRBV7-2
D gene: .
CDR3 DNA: TGTGCCAGCAGTTCGGGCTCACGTGCCACCGGGGAGCTGTTTTTT
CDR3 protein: CASSSGSRATGELFF

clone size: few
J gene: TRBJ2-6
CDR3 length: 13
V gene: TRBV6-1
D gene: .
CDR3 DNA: TGTGCCATTGGGGTAGCTGGGGCCAACGTCCTGACTTTC
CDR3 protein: CAIGVAGANVLTF

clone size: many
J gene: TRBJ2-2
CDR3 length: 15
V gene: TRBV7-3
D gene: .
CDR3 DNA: TGTGCCAGCAGCTTGGCGGGACCCCAGGGCGGGGAGCTGTTTTTT
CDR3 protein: CASSLAGPQGGELFF

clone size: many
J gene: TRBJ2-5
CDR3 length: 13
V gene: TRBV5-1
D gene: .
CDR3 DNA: TGCGCCAGCAGCTCAAACACCCAAGGGACCCAGTACTTC
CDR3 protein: CASSSNTQGTQYF

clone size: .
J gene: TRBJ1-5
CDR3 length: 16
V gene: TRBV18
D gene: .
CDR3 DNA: TGTGCCAGCTCATTATTCATGGACGGTAGCAATCAGCCCCAGCATTTT
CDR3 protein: CASSLFMDGSNQPQHF

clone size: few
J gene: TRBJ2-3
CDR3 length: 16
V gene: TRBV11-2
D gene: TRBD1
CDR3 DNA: TGTGCCAGCAGCACCCTGGACAGGAAGTTCACAGATACGCAGTATTTT
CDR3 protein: CASSTLDRKFTDTQYF

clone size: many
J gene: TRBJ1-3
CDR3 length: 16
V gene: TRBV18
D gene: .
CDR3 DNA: TGTGCCAGCTCACCGTCCCAGGGGTTCTCTGGAAACACCATATATTTT
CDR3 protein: CASSPSQGFSGNTIYF

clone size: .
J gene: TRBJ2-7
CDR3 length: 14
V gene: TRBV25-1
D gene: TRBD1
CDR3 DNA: TGTGCCAGCAGGCCTTTCAGGGGGCGTACGGAGCAGTACTTC
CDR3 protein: CASRPFRGRTEQYF

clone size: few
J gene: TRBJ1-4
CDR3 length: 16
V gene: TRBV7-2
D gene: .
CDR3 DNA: TGTGCCAGCAGCTTAGGAGGGAGTGGGGTTGGGGAAAAACTGTTTTTT
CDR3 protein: CASSLGGSGVGEKLFF

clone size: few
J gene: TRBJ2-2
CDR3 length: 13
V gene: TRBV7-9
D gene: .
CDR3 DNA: TGTGCCAGCAGCTTAAACCGGATTGGGGAGCTGTTTTTT
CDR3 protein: CASSLNRIGELFF

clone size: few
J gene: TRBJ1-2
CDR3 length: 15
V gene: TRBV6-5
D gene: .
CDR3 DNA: TGTGCCAGCAGTTTCGGACTGGATCATAACTATGGCTACACCTTC
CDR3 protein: CASSFGLDHNYGYTF

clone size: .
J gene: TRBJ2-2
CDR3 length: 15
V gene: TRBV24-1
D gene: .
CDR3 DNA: TGTGCCACCAGTGATTTGCGAGGCAGGGCCGGGGAGCTGTTTTTT
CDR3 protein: CATSDLRGRAGELFF

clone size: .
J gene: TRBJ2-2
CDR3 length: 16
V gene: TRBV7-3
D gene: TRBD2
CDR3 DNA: TGTGCCAGCAGCTCCACTAGCGGGGTGAACACCGGGGAGCTGTTTTTT
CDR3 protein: CASSSTSGVNTGELFF

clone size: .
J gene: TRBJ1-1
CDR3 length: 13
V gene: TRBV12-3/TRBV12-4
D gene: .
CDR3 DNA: TGTGCCAGCAGTTTTGCAGGGTTGACTGAAGCTTTCTTT
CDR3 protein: CASSFAGLTEAFF

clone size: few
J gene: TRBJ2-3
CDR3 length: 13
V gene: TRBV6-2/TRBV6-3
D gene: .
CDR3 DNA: TGTGCCAGCAGTTACTCCTACCCAGATACGCAGTATTTT
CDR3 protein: CASSYSYPDTQYF

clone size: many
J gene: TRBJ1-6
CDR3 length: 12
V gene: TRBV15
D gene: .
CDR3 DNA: TGTGCCACCAGCAGAGAGAATTCACCCCTCCACTTT
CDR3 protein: CATSRENSPLHF

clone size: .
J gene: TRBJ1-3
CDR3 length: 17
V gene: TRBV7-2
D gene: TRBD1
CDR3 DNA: TGTGCCAGCAGCTTATTTAGGGGGCCCATCTCTGGAAACACCATATATTTT
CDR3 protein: CASSLFRGPISGNTIYF

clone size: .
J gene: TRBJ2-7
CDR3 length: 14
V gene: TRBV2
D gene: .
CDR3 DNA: TGTGCCAGCAGCGGGGATAGCTTCTCCTACGAGCAGTACTTC
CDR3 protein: CASSGDSFSYEQYF

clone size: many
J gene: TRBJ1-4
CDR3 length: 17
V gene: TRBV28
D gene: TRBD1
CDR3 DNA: TGTGCCAGCAGTTTACCGGGACAGGGGACGTCTAATGAAAAACTGTTTTTT
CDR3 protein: CASSLPGQGTSNEKLFF

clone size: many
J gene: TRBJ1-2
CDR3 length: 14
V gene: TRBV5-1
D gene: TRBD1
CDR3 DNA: TGCGCCAGCAGCCGGGACAGGGGCGTCTATGGCTACACCTTC
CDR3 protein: CASSRDRGVYGYTF

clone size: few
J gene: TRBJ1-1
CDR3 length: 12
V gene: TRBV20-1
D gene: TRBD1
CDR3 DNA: TGCAGTGCCCCGGGACAGAGCCCTGAAGCTTTCTTT
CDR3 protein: CSAPGQSPEAFF

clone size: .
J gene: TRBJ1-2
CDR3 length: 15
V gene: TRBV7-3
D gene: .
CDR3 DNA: TGTGCCAGCAGCTTAAACCGGGACGCTAACTATGGCTACACCTTC
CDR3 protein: CASSLNRDANYGYTF

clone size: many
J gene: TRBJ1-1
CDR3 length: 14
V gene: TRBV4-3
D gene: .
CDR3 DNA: TGCGCCAGCAGCAGGCAACATATGAACACTGAAGCTTTCTTT
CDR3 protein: CASSRQHMNTEAFF

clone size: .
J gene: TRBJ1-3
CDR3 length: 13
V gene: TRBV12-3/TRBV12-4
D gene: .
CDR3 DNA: TGTGCCATTCTCAGAGGCTCTGGAAACACCATATATTTT
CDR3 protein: CAILRGSGNTIYF

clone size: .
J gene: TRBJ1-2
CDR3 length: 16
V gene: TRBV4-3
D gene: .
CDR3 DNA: TGCGCCAGCAGCCGAGAATTTCAGGGGTTAAGTAATGGCTACACCTTC
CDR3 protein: CASSREFQGLSNGYTF

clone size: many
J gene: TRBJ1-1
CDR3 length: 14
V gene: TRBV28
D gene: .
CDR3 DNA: TGTGCCAGCAGCCGAAACAGTATCTACACTGAAGCTTTCTTT
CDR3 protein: CASSRNSIYTEAFF

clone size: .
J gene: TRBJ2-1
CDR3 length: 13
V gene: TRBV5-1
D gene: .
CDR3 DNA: TGCGCCAGCACCTTTCAGGGGGGGAATGAGCAGTTCTTC
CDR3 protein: CASTFQGGNEQFF

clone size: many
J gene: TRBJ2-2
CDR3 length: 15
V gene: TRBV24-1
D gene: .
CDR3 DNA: TGTGCCACCAGTGATCCTAGGGTGAACACCGGGGAGCTGTTTTTT
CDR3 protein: CATSDPRVNTGELFF

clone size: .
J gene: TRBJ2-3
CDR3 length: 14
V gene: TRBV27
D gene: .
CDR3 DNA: TGTGCCAGCAGTTGGCTGGGCCGGACAGATACGCAGTATTTT
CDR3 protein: CASSWLGRTDTQYF

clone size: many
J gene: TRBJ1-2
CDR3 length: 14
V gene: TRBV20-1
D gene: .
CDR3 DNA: TGCAGTGCCGTCTCGGGCAGATGGAGCTATGGCTACACCTTC
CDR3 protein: CSAVSGRWSYGYTF

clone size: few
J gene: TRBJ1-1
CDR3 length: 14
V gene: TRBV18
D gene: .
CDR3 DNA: TGTGCCAGCTCACCACCTCACGGGCCGGACGGAGCTTTCTTT
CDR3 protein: CASSPPHGPDGAFF

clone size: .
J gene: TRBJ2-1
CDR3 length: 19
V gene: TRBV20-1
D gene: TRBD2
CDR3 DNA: TGCAGTGCTCGGCTGCGACTAGCGGGGGGGCCGGGGTCTTACAATGAGCAGTTCTTC
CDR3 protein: CSARLRLAGGPGSYNEQFF

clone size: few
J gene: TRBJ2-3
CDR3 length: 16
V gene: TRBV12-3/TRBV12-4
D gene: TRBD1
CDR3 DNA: TGTGCCAGCAGTTTCGGTTCCGGGACAGGCACAGATACGCAGTATTTT
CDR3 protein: CASSFGSGTGTDTQYF

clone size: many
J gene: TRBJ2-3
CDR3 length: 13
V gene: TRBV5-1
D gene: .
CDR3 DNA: TGCGCCAGCAGCCCCTCAGACACAGATACGCAGTATTTT
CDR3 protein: CASSPSDTDTQYF

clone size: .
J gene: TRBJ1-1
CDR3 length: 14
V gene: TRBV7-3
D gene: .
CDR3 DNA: TGTGCCAGCAGCTTAAATCGGCAGGGGACTGAAGCTTTCTTT
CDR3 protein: CASSLNRQGTEAFF

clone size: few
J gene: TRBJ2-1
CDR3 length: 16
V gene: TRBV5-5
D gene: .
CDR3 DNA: TGTGCCAGCCTAAGTTGGGGGGAGAGCTCCTACAATGAGCAGTTCTTC
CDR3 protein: CASLSWGESSYNEQFF

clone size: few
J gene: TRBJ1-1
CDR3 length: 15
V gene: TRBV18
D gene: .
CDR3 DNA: TGTGCCAGCTCAACGGACCGTCGATCGAACACTGAAGCTTTCTTT
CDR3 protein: CASSTDRRSNTEAFF

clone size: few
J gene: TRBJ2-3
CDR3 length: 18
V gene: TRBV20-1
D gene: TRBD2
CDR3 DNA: TGCAGTGCTAGAGGCAGCGGGGCGAACACCTCTAGCACAGATACGCAGTATTTT
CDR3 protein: CSARGSGANTSSTDTQYF

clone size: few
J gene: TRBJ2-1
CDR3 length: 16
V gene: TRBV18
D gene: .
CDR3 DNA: TGTGCCAGCTCACTATACAGGGAGGCCGCCTACAATGAGCAGTTCTTC
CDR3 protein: CASSLYREAAYNEQFF

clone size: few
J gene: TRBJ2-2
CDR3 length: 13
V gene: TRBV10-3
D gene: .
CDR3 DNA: TGTGCCATCAGTGAGTCGATCAGCGAGGAGCTGTTTTTT
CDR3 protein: CAISESISEELFF

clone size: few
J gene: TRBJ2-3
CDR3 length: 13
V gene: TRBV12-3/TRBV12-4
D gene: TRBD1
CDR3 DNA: TGTGCCAGCAGGTCGGGACAGGGTTATACGCAGTATTTT
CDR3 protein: CASRSGQGYTQYF

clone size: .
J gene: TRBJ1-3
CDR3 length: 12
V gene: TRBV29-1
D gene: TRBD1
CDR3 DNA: TGCAGCCTTAGGACAGGGGGAAACACCATATATTTT
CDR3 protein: CSLRTGGNTIYF

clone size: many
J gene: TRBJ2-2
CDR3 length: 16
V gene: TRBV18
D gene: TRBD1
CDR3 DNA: TGTGCCAGCTCGCGTGAGACAGGGATTTACACCGGGGAGCTGTTTTTT
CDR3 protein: CASSRETGIYTGELFF

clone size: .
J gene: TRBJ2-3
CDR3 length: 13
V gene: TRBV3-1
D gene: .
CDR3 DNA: TGTGCCAGCAGCCAAGAGGGTTCATATACGCAGTATTTT
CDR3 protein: CASSQEGSYTQYF

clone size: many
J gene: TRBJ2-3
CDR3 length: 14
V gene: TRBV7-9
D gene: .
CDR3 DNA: TGTGCCAGCAGCTTAGAAGGGACACACAATACGCAGTATTTT
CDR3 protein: CASSLEGTHNTQYF

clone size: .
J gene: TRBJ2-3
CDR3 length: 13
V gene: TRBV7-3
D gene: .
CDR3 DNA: TGTGCCAGCGGTTATAGGGGAACAGATACGCAGTATTTT
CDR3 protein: CASGYRGTDTQYF